The clone carrying this T cell receptor (beta chain) was observed at least ten times. The target antigen is unknown. This sample stems from a study of T-cell reconstitution after alpha-beta-depleted transplantation in children. Overall study results and limits: High day-60 TCRbeta diversity in some patients came from surviving recipient T cells and thymic progenitors. One year post-transplant, T-cell counts and diversity were largely derived from T cells produced anew. Expanded graft clones numbering several hundred reportedly gave rise to alpha-beta T cells about two months after transplant.

The library targeted TCRbeta and was prepared with unique molecular identifiers. TCRdb recomputed calls from the PCR reads with MiXCR, one row per CDR3 protein. The data show 250,000 to 300,000 distinct CDR3 sequences, around 10% seen once. The junction had 6 bases not matched to a gene; V was cut back by 0 bases and J by 3 bases. This CDR3 has 16 amino acids. CDR1 is KGHDR, CDR2 SFDVKD, per germline. The sequenced sample was PBMCs, obtained before TCRalphabeta/CD19-depleted stem cell transplant. V is TRBV24-1 and J is TRBJ2-5; TRBD2 matches at 7 bases. The TCR sequence derives from a boy under two years old with acute myeloid leukemia, due to receive a stem cell transplant. CDR3 in DNA: TGTGCCACCAGTGATTTGCCTAGCGGACCTAAAGAGACCCAGTACTTC. As protein: CATSDLPSGPKETQYF.